This T cell receptor (beta chain) was captured by sequencing in a study of response to subunit inactivated influenza vaccine. Study results and caveats: Authors suggested each seasonal influenza vaccination recruits few new T cells.

TCRdb reprocessed the RT-PCR reads with MiXCR, giving one entry per CDR3 protein. The data show some 640,000 distinct CDR3 sequences, with approximately 15% seen just once and 6.5% to 8.5% held by the top ten. Germline CDR1 reads ENHRY; CDR2 reads SYGVKD. With 3 bases removed from V and 15 bases from J, the gap between germline ends came to 12 bases. CDR3 length: 11 residues. This clonotype occurred many times. Its matching antigen is unknown. Sequences were derived from PBMCs from blood, sampled less than 15 days before vaccination. This rearrangement joins TRBV10-3 to TRBJ2-1; D is ambiguous. The sequence was collected from a man between 45 and 60 years old who received an inactivated influenza vaccine. The CDR3 coding sequence is TGTGCCATCAGTGATCAACAAACACGGTTCTTC. Residues: CAISDQQTRFF.